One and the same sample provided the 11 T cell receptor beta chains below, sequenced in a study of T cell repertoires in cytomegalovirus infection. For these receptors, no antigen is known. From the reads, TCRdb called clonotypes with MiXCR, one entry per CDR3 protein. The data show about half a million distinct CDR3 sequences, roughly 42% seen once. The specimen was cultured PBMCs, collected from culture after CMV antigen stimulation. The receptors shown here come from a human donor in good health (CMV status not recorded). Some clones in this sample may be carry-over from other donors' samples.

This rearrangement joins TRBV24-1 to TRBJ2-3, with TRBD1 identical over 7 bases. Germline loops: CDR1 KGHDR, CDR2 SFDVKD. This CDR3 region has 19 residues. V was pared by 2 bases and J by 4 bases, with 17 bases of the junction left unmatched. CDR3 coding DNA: TGTGCCACCAGTGATTACCCTTGGACAGGCACGAGTAGCGCAGATACGCAGTATTTT. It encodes CATSDYPWTGTSSADTQYF.

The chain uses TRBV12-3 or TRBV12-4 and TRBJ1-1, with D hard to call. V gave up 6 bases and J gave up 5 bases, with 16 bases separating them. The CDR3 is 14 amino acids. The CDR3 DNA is TGTGCCAGCAGCCTCACAGCCAAGCTAACTGAAGCTTTCTTT. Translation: CASSLTAKLTEAFF.

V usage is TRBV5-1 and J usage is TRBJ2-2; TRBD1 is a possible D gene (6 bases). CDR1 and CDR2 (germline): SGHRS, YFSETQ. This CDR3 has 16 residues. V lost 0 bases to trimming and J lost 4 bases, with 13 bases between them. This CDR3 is CASSLGAGASTGELFF. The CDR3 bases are TGCGCCAGCAGCTTGGGGGCAGGGGCTTCCACCGGGGAGCTGTTTTTT.

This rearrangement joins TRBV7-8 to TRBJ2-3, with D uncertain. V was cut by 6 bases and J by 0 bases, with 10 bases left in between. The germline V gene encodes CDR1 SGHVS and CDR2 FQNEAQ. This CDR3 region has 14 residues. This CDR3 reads CASSGVFSTDTQYF. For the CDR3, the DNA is TGTGCCAGCAGTGGCGTGTTTAGCACAGATACGCAGTATTTT.

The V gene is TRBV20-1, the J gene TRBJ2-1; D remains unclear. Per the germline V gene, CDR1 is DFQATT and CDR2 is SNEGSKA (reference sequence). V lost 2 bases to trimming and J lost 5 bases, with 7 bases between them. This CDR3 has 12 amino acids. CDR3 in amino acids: CSARLLNNEQFF. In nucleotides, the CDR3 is TGCAGTGCTAGACTACTTAACAATGAGCAGTTCTTC.

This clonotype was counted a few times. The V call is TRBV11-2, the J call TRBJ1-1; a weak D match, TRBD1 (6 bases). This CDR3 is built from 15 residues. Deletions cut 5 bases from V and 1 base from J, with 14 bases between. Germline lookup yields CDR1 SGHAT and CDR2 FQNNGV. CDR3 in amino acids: CASSIQGISNTEAFF. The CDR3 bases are TGTGCCAGCAGCATACAGGGAATTTCGAACACTGAAGCTTTCTTT.

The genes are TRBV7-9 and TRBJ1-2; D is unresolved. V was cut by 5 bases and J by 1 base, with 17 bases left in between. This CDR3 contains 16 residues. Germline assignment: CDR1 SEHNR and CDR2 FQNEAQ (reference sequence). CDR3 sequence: CASSPDFVLFNYGYTF. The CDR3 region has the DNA TGTGCCAGCAGCCCAGATTTCGTCCTTTTTAACTATGGCTACACCTTC.

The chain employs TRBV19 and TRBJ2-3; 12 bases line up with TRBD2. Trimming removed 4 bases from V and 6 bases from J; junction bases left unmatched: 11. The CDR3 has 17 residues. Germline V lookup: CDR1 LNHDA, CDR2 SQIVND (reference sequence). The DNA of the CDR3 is TGTGCCAGTAGTACCGCCGGACTAGCGGGGTTGATGGATACGCAGTATTTT. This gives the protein CASSTAGLAGLMDTQYF.

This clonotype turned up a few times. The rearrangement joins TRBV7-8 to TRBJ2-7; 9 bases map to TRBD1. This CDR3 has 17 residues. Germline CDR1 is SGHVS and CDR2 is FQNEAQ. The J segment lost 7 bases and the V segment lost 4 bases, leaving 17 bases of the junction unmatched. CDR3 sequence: CASSSYRDRESGREQYF. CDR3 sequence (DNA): TGTGCCAGCAGCTCTTACCGGGACAGGGAATCAGGGAGGGAGCAGTACTTC.

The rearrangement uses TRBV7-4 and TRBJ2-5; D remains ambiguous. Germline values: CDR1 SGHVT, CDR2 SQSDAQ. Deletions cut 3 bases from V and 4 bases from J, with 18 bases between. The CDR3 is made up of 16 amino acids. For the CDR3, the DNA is TGTGCCAGCAGCTTGGCCCGGCCCCAATTAGGAGAGACCCAGTACTTC. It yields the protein CASSLARPQLGETQYF.

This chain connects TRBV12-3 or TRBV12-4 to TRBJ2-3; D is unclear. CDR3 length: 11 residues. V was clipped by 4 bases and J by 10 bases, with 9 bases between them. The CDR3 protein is CASSYGGPQYF. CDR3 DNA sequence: TGTGCCAGCAGTTATGGCGGACCGCAGTATTTT.